One sample yielded the 31 T cell receptor beta chains listed below, sequenced in a study of T cell changes during pregnancy in multiple sclerosis. The repertoire was sequenced with immunoSEQ multiplex PCR; TCRdb's copy has only in-frame clones and lacks some. Among approximately 53,000 clones, about nine tenths were seen once, and the ten largest hold about 0.28%. Sample: CD4+ T cells from peripheral blood mononuclear cells, taken in the second trimester of pregnancy. The receptors were sampled from a female donor with multiple sclerosis, enrolled in a pregnancy study.

The chain combines TRBV10-2 with TRBJ1-4, with 10 bases fitting TRBD1. The V gene's germline CDR1 is WSHSY and CDR2 SAAADI. This CDR3 has 15 residues. The ends lost 3 bases at V and 5 bases at J; junction bases unmatched: 3. CDR3 sequence: CASSERDRGNEKLFF. DNA of the CDR3: TGCGCCAGCAGTGAAAGGGACAGGGGAAATGAAAAACTGTTTTTT.

The CDR3 spells CASSEVTSGGVYEQYF. CDR3 sequence (DNA): TGTGCCAGCAGTGAAGTGACTAGCGGGGGAGTCTACGAGCAGTACTTC. The chain couples TRBV2 to TRBJ2-7; the match to TRBD2 covers 12 bases. Looked up from germline, CDR1 is SNHLY and CDR2 is FYNNEI. The CDR3 loop spans 16 amino acids. V was pared by 1 base and J by 3 bases, with 4 bases of the junction left unmatched.

V gene TRBV7-6 combines with J gene TRBJ1-6; 9 bases line up with TRBD1. Germline V gene lookup returns CDR1 SGHVS and CDR2 FNYEAQ. V was pared by 5 bases and J by 4 bases, with 9 bases of the junction left unmatched. CDR3 size: 17 residues. In DNA, the CDR3 is TGTGCCAGCAGCCCCCCCCGGGACAGGGCTTATAATTCACCCCTCCACTTT. Protein: CASSPPRDRAYNSPLHF.

The rearrangement links TRBV9 to TRBJ1-2, with TRBD1 matching over 9 bases. This CDR3 contains 14 residues. V dropped 3 bases and J dropped 5; count of bases not matched to a gene: 5. Germline CDR1 SGDLS, CDR2 YYNGEE. The DNA of the CDR3 is TGTGCCAGCAGCGCAACCGGGACAGGGTATGGCTACACCTTC. Encoded protein: CASSATGTGYGYTF.

The gene calls are TRBV14 and TRBJ2-3; the D is unclear. Trimming cost V 1 base and J 2 bases, with 13 bases left between them. CDR1 and CDR2 (germline): SGHDN, FVKESK. This CDR3 region has 16 residues. CDR3 sequence reads: CASSQARDSLTDTQYF. CDR3 in DNA: TGTGCCAGCAGCCAAGCCCGAGACTCCCTCACAGATACGCAGTATTTT.

The chain couples TRBV7-9 to TRBJ1-1, with a weak D call TRBD1 (6 bases). The CDR3 runs 16 residues. Deletions cut 4 bases from V and 6 bases from J, with 21 bases between. Germline V gives CDR1 SEHNR, CDR2 FQNEAQ (reference sequence). Here the CDR3 reads CASSSNTGHKNAEAFF. CDR3 sequence (DNA): TGTGCCAGCAGCTCCAACACGGGACACAAAAACGCTGAAGCTTTCTTT.

The chain employs TRBV27 and TRBJ1-2, with TRBD1 matching 10 bases. The trim removed 6 bases at V and 4 bases at J, leaving 5 bases unmatched. Per germline, CDR1 MNHEY and CDR2 SMNVEV (reference sequence). The CDR3 is made up of 14 amino acids. As DNA, the CDR3 is TGTGCCAGCAGAAGGACAGGGGGGACCTATGGCTACACCTTC. Translated: CASRRTGGTYGYTF.

The chain employs TRBV19 and TRBJ2-3; maybe TRBD1 (6 bases). The germline V gene has CDR1 LNHDA and CDR2 SQIVND (reference sequence). The CDR3 totals 16 residues. The germline V and J ends were trimmed by 4 bases and 2 bases, with 16 bases remaining between them. The CDR3 is CASSTRMGANTDTQYF. For the CDR3, the DNA is TGTGCCAGTAGTACCCGCATGGGGGCCAACACAGATACGCAGTATTTT.

J is TRBJ2-1 and V is TRBV29-1, with D maybe TRBD1 (5 bases). Looked up from germline, CDR1 is SQVTM and CDR2 is ANQGSEA. V lost 7 bases and J 0 bases, leaving 16 bases between the germline ends. This CDR3 is 15 amino acids long. The CDR3 reads CSGGQGSSSYNEQFF. CDR3 bases: TGCAGCGGGGGCCAGGGCAGCAGCTCCTACAATGAGCAGTTCTTC.

This chain links TRBV6-6 with TRBJ1-5; 10 bases match TRBD1. V gave up 6 bases and J gave up 2 bases; unmatched junction bases: 7. The CDR3 sequence is 16 residues long. Germline-derived CDR1 and CDR2 are MNHNY and SVGAGI (reference sequence). The DNA for the CDR3 is TGTGCCAGCAGACGACAGGGGGCGGACGGCAATCAGCCCCAGCATTTT. Protein: CASRRQGADGNQPQHF.

The CDR3 is CASSRGLAGALNIQYF. The CDR3 DNA follows: TGTGCCAGCAGCCGCGGACTAGCGGGGGCCCTGAACATTCAGTACTTC. This chain connects TRBV5-6 to TRBJ2-4, with 13 bases that match TRBD2. Germline CDR1 is SGHDT and CDR2 is YYEEEE. The CDR3 spans 16 residues. Trimming cost V 4 bases and J 7 bases; bases outside gene matches: 8.

This clone was detected a few times. This chain connects TRBV6-1 to TRBJ1-1; a weak D match, TRBD1 (6 bases). The CDR3 has 11 amino acids. The germline V gene encodes CDR1 MNHNS and CDR2 SASEGT. V was pared by 3 bases and J by 11 bases, with 10 bases between. CDR3 nucleotide sequence: TGTGCCAGCAGTGAGAGGACAGTGGCTTTCTTT. It is translated as CASSERTVAFF.

This sequence joins TRBV15 and TRBJ1-2; D may be TRBD1 (5 bases). V was trimmed by 0 bases and J by 7 bases, leaving 6 bases between them. Germline CDR1 reads LNHNV; CDR2 reads YYDKDF (reference sequence). The CDR3 is 12 residues long. The CDR3 spells CATSRDQGGYTF. The CDR3 bases are TGTGCCACCAGCAGAGATCAGGGTGGCTACACCTTC.

CDR3 DNA sequence: TGTGCCAGCAGCCGCCCGGGACAGGGGAACAATGAGCAGTTCTTC. Residues: CASSRPGQGNNEQFF. V gene TRBV5-4 combines with J gene TRBJ2-1, with 10 bases matching TRBD1. CDR3 size: 15 residues. V lost 4 bases to trimming and J lost 5 bases; unmatched junction nucleotides: 6. From germline, CDR1 is SGHNT and CDR2 YYREEE (reference sequence).

The chain carries TRBV28 and TRBJ1-6; D possibly corresponds to TRBD1 (5 bases). The V gene lost 3 bases and the J gene lost 7 bases, with 13 bases spanning the gap. CDR3 length equals 15 residues. Germline CDR1 MDHEN, CDR2 SYDVKM. The CDR3 protein is CASSFLPGYNSPLHF. The DNA of the CDR3 is TGTGCCAGCAGTTTTCTTCCAGGGTACAATTCACCCCTCCACTTT.

This chain uses TRBV10-3 with TRBJ1-2, with D perhaps matching TRBD1 (5 bases). Trimming removed 5 bases at V and 6 bases at J, with 13 bases between. This CDR3 comprises 13 residues. CDR1 and CDR2 from the germline V gene are ENHRY and SYGVKD. The CDR3 region is CAISTTGDNGYTF. In DNA form, the CDR3 reads TGTGCCATCAGTACGACGGGGGATAATGGCTACACCTTC.

CDR3 coding DNA: TGTGCCAGCAGCCCAGGGTTGCGAGGTCAGCCCCAGCATTTT. Its protein product is CASSPGLRGQPQHF. The chain has TRBV7-2 and TRBJ1-5; TRBD1 is a possible D gene (5 bases). Germline values: CDR1 SGHTA, CDR2 FQGNSA. This CDR3 has 14 amino acids. Between the trimmed V and J ends, which lost 5 bases and 6 bases, there was a span of 14 bases.

CDR3 DNA: TGTGCCACCCGGGACAGTCACCAAGAGACCCAGTACTTC. This translates into CATRDSHQETQYF. V is TRBV10-3 and J is TRBJ2-5; 7 nucleotides line up with TRBD1. The CDR3 consists of 13 residues. Trimming took 10 bases from V and 0 from J; bases not matched to a gene: 5. Germline values: CDR1 ENHRY, CDR2 SYGVKD.

This chain joins TRBV13 and TRBJ1-2; TRBD1 matches at 10 bases. Germline CDR1 and CDR2: PRHDT and FYEKMQ (reference sequence). V shed 5 bases, J shed 4 bases, and the junction held 4 bases outside the gene matches. The CDR3 is 14 residues long. CDR3 in DNA: TGTGCCAGCAGCGCCGGGACAGGGGTCTATGGCTACACCTTC. It is translated as CASSAGTGVYGYTF.

J is TRBJ2-1 and V is TRBV6-6; TRBD2 aligns across 10 bases. CDR3 length equals 14 residues. V gave up 6 bases and J gave up 9 bases; unmatched junction bases: 8. Germline loops: CDR1 MNHNY, CDR2 SVGAGI (reference sequence). The CDR3 DNA sequence: TGTGCCAGCAGACCCGGGACTAGCGTAAGTGAGCAGTTCTTC. It translates to CASRPGTSVSEQFF.

This sequence joins TRBV27 and TRBJ2-4, with D uncertain. Trimming left V 5 bases short and J 0 bases short, with 23 bases between. The CDR3 length is 19 residues. The germline V gene encodes CDR1 MNHEY and CDR2 SMNVEV (reference sequence). The CDR3 nucleotides are TGTGCCAGCAGTCCCTTATCGGTACCACGCATAATAGCCAAAAACATTCAGTACTTC. Its protein product is CASSPLSVPRIIAKNIQYF.

This chain joins TRBV9 and TRBJ1-3; D is perhaps TRBD1 (6 bases). Germline V gives CDR1 SGDLS, CDR2 YYNGEE. There are 15 residues in the CDR3. Trimming left V 4 bases short and J 0 bases short, with 11 bases between. The CDR3, as DNA: TGTGCCAGCAGCCCAGGGGACATCTCTGGAAACACCATATATTTT. As protein: CASSPGDISGNTIYF.

The chain combines TRBV7-3 with TRBJ2-6; possibly TRBD2 for D (5 bases). This CDR3 region has 16 residues. V was cut by 2 bases and J by 4 bases, with 12 bases left in between. The germline gives CDR1 SGHTA, CDR2 FQGTGA. The CDR3 is CASSLGLRRGANVLTF. The CDR3 bases are TGTGCCAGCAGCTTAGGTCTGAGGAGGGGGGCCAACGTCCTGACTTTC.

CDR3 nucleotide sequence: TGTGCCAGCAGCTTAAACGTGCAGGGCAATCAGCCCCAGCATTTT. This sequence encodes CASSLNVQGNQPQHF. This sequence joins TRBV7-8 and TRBJ1-5; unclear D gene. Germline values: CDR1 SGHVS, CDR2 FQNEAQ. CDR3 size: 15 residues. V shed 2 bases and J shed 2 bases, with 10 bases lying between them.

The count of this clone is one. V is TRBV9 and J is TRBJ2-7, with 10 positions matching TRBD2. Germline CDR1 SGDLS, CDR2 YYNGEE. After removal of 0 bases from V and 3 bases from J, the junction contained 3 bases not matched to a gene. The CDR3 length is 15 residues. Here the CDR3 DNA reads TGTGCCAGCAGCGTAGGTCGACTAGCGGGCTACGAGCAGTACTTC. Residues: CASSVGRLAGYEQYF.

The chain carries TRBV7-6 and TRBJ1-4, with D perhaps matching TRBD1 (5 bases). The CDR3 is 17 amino acids. Germline CDR1 is SGHVS and CDR2 is FNYEAQ. Trimming removed 4 bases from V and 7 bases from J, with 22 bases in between. The CDR3 coding sequence is TGTGCCAGCAGCTCACCTCCCGGGGGACTCCGGGGTGAAAAACTGTTTTTT. It translates to CASSSPPGGLRGEKLFF.

The V and J genes are TRBV5-1 and TRBJ1-5; 7 nucleotides match TRBD1. The J segment lost 7 bases and the V segment lost 2 bases, leaving 6 bases of the junction unmatched. Germline CDR1 reads SGHRS; CDR2 reads YFSETQ. The CDR3 extends over 14 amino acids. The DNA for the CDR3 is TGCGCCAGCAGCTTCACAGGGGAAGGGCAGCCCCAGCATTTT. Amino acid sequence: CASSFTGEGQPQHF.

The J gene is TRBJ1-2, the V gene TRBV6-1; D gene uncertain. The germline gives CDR1 MNHNS, CDR2 SASEGT. CDR3 length equals 12 residues. The germline V and J ends were trimmed by 5 bases and 4 bases, with 8 bases remaining between them. The CDR3 sequence: CASSPRFYGYTF. The CDR3 DNA reads as TGTGCCAGCAGTCCTCGTTTCTATGGCTACACCTTC.

The gene calls are TRBV7-8 and TRBJ2-7, with D perhaps TRBD1 (7 bases). V lost 5 bases and J 2 bases, leaving 13 bases between the germline ends. The CDR3 loop spans 14 amino acids. Germline V CDR1 and CDR2: SGHVS, FQNEAQ. The CDR3 nucleotides read TGTGCCAGCAGCATCAGGGGGGAGGCCTACGAGCAGTACTTC. Translation: CASSIRGEAYEQYF.

The chain couples TRBV4-2 to TRBJ1-5; unclear D gene. Germline CDR1 reads LGHNA; CDR2 reads YNFKEQ. V was cut by 1 base and J by 0 bases, with 4 bases left in between. The CDR3 contains 14 residues. CDR3 sequence (DNA): TGTGCCAGCAGCCAAGCTAATAGCAATCAGCCCCAGCATTTT. It codes for CASSQANSNQPQHF.

V is TRBV5-6 and J is TRBJ1-1; 7 nucleotides align to TRBD1. The CDR3 consists of 16 residues. V lost 2 bases and J lost 11; bases outside the gene matches: 18. Germline CDR1 SGHDT, CDR2 YYEEEE. The CDR3 sequence is CASSFEGGAGYLGAFF. The CDR3 DNA reads as TGTGCCAGCAGCTTTGAAGGGGGCGCAGGCTACTTAGGGGCTTTCTTT. Full variable domain (missing parts from reference TRBV5-6 and TRBJ1-1): DAGVTQSPTHLIKTRGQQVTLRCSPKSGHDTVSWYQQALGQGPQFIFQYYEEEERQRGNFPDRFSGHQFPNYSSELNVNALLLGDSALYLCASSFEGGAGYLGAFFGQGTRLTVV.